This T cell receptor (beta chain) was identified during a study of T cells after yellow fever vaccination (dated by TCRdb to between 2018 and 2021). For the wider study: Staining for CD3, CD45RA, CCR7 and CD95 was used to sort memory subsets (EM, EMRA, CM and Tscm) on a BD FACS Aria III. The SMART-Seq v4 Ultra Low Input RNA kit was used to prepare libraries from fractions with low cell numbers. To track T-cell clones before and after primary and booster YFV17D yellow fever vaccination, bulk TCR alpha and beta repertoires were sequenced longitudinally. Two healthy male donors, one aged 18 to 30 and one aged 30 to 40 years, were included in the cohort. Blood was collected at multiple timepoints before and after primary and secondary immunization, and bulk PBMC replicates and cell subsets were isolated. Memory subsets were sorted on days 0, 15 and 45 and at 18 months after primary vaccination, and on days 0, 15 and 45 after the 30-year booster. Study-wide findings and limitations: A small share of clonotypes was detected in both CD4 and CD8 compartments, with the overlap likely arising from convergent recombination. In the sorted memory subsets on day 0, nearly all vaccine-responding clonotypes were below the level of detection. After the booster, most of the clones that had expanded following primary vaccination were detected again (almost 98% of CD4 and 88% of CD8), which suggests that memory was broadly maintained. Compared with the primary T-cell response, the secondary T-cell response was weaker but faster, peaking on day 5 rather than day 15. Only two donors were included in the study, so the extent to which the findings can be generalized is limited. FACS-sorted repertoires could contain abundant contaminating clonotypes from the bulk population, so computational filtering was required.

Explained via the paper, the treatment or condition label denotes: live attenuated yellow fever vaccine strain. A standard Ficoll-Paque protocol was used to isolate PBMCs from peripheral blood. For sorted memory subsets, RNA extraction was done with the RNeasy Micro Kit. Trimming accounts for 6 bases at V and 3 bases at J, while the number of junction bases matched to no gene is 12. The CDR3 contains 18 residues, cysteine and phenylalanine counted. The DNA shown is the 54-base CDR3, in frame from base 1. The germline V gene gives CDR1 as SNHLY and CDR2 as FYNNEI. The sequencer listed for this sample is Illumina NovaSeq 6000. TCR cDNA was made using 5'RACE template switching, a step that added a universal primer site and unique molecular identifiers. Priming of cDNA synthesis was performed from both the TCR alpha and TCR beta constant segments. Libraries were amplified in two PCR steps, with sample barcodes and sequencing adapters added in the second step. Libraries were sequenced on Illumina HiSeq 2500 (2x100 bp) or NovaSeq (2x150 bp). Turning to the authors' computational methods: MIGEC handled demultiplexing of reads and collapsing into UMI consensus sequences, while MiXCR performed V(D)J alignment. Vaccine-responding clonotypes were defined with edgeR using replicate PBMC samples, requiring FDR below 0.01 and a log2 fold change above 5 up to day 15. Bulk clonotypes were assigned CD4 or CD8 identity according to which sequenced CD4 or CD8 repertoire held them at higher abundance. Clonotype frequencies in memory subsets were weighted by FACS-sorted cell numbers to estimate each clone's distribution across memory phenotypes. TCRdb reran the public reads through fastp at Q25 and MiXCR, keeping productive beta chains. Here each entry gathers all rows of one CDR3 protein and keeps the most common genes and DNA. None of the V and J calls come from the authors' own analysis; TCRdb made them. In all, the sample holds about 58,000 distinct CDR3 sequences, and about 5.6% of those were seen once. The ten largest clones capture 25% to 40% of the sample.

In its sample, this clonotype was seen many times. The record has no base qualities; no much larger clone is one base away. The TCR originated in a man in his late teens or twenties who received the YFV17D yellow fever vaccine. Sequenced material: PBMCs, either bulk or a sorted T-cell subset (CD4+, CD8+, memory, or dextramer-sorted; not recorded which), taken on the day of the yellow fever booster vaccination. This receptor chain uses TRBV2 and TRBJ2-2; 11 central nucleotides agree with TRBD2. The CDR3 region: CASRDLAGGPTDTGELFF. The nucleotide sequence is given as TGTGCCAGCAGGGATCTAGCGGGGGGCCCAACAGACACCGGGGAGCTGTTTTTT.